The T cell receptor (beta chain) under discussion was sequenced for a study of monozygotic twins with inflammatory bowel disease. Germline CDR1 and CDR2: LGHDT and YNNKEL (reference sequence). This CDR3 spans 15 amino acids. As for this clonotype: Its antigen is unknown.

General study findings and limits: Reduced clonotype sharing with other individuals was observed in IBD patients relative to healthy twins, especially with disease activity. No discrimination was achieved between different T cell subtypes.

The study subjected TCRalpha and TCRbeta cDNA to two nested PCRs of approximately 16 and 9 cycles. No DNA is given; TCRdb re-called the 5' RACE reads and lists each CDR3 protein once. The table lists 190,000 or so distinct CDR3 sequences. V gene TRBV3-1 combines with J gene TRBJ2-5; TCRdb's assignment of TRBD2 cannot be checked, as there is no DNA. The source material was blood. The clonotype originates from a human donor with ulcerative colitis or Crohn's disease, or a healthy co-twin of an affected twin (not recorded which). The CDR3: CASSQGTSGMKTQYF.